What follows describes a single TCR beta chain. Its antigen is still unknown. Some clones are missing from TCRdb's copy, which holds only in-frame ones; the method was immunoSEQ multiplex PCR. The top ten clones hold approximately 19% of a sample with 2,500 or so clones, about four fifths of them seen once. Normal lung sampling was at least 3 cm from the tumour, as distant as possible. Genomic DNA came from frozen unsorted single-cell suspensions. This entry comes from a study of immune cell composition in non-small cell lung cancer. Background on the study: Lung adenocarcinoma or squamous carcinoma made up most tumours. Findings of the study overall: Squamous carcinomas (about 75%) more often had tumour-associated clones >0.5% than adenocarcinomas (33%).

From germline, CDR1 is SGHDT and CDR2 YYEEEE. V lost 0 bases and J lost 2, with 8 bases in between. The CDR3 runs to 14 residues. The receptor was derived from a human donor with non-small cell lung cancer. Sequenced input: non-adjacent lung tissue. The chain is built from TRBV5-6 and TRBJ2-5; the D is unclear. CDR3 in amino acids: CASSLAGRQETQYF. Here the CDR3 DNA reads TGTGCCAGCAGCTTGGCCGGCAGGCAAGAGACCCAGTACTTC.